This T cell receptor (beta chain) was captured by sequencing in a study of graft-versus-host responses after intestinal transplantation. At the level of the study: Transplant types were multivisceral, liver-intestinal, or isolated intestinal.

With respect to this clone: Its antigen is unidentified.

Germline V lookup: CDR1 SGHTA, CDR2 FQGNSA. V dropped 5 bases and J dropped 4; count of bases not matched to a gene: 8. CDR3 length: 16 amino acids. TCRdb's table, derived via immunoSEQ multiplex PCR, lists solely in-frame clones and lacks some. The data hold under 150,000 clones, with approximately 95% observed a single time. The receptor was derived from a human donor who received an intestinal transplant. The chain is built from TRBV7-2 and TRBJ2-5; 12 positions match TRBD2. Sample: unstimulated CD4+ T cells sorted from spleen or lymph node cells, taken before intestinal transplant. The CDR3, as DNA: TGTGCCAGCAGCCCCAGACTAGCGGGAGTAAGAGAGACCCAGTACTTC. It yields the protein CASSPRLAGVRETQYF. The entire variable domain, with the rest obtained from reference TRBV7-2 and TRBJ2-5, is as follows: GAGVSQSPSNKVTEKGKDVELRCDPISGHTALYWYRQSLGQGLEFLIYFQGNSAPDKSGLPSDRFSAERTGGSVSTLTIQRTQQEDSAVYLCASSPRLAGVRETQYFGPGTRLLVL.